The 24 T cell receptor beta chains in this list originate from one sample, sequenced in a study of blood T cell repertoires in COVID-19. TCRdb's table, derived via immunoSEQ multiplex PCR, lists solely in-frame clones and lacks some. The sample holds about 180,000 clones, approximately 82% seen once. The sample was PBMCs or T cells enriched from blood (not recorded which). These receptor sequences come from a man aged 45-65 years who had recovered from COVID-19.

This sequence joins TRBV19 and TRBJ2-2; TRBD1 aligns across 7 bases. CDR3 length: 15 residues. Germline-derived CDR1 and CDR2 are LNHDA and SQIVND (reference sequence). Trimming took 2 bases from V and 7 from J; bases not matched to a gene: 7. CDR3: CASSIHRGSGGELFF. In nucleotides, the CDR3 is TGTGCCAGTAGTATACACAGGGGCTCGGGCGGGGAGCTGTTTTTT.

J is TRBJ2-3 and V is TRBV6-5; weak D call: TRBD2 (5 bases). Germline V gives CDR1 MNHEY, CDR2 SVGAGI. The CDR3 is made up of 12 amino acids. Trimming removed 7 bases from V and 4 bases from J, with 9 bases in between. CDR3 nucleotide sequence: TGTGCCAGCAAAACTAGAGCAGATACGCAGTATTTT. Its protein product is CASKTRADTQYF.

V usage is TRBV15 and J usage is TRBJ1-6, with D possibly being TRBD1 (6 bases). Trimming removed 2 bases from V and 7 bases from J, with 12 bases in between. The CDR3 loop spans 15 amino acids. Germline V gene data show CDR1 as LNHNV and CDR2 as YYDKDF (reference sequence). The CDR3 spells CATSRQQGQNSPLHF. DNA for the CDR3: TGTGCCACCAGCAGACAGCAAGGACAGAATTCACCCCTCCACTTT.

Turning to this clone: Other DNA sequences of this sample code for an identical CDR3. The chain combines TRBV5-1 with TRBJ2-3, with TRBD2 matching over 8 bases. V was pared by 0 bases and J by 4 bases, with 7 bases of the junction left unmatched. This CDR3 is built from 16 residues. Germline V CDR1 and CDR2: SGHRS, YFSETQ. The DNA for the CDR3 is TGCGCCAGCAGCTTGGCCGGCAGCGGGGGTGCAGATACGCAGTATTTT. Translated, it gives CASSLAGSGGADTQYF.

The gene calls are TRBV6-1 and TRBJ1-4, with D perhaps matching TRBD1 (5 bases). This CDR3 is 17 amino acids long. The germline gives CDR1 MNHNS, CDR2 SASEGT. V was pared by 2 bases and J by 2 bases, with 15 bases between. Here the CDR3 DNA reads TGTGCCAGCAGTGAACGGGGGAGGGGAAGGACTAATGAAAAACTGTTTTTT. It yields the protein CASSERGRGRTNEKLFF.

The chain combines TRBV5-1 with TRBJ1-6; D is unresolved. The CDR3 spans 14 residues. Germline V gene data show CDR1 as SGHRS and CDR2 as YFSETQ. V lost 5 bases and J 6 bases, leaving 12 bases between the germline ends. The CDR3 here is CASRESSLNSPLHF. The CDR3 nucleotides are TGCGCCAGCAGAGAATCTAGCCTTAATTCACCCCTCCACTTT.

This CDR3 reads CASSPRGLTVPYEQYF. The CDR3 DNA follows: TGTGCCAGCAGCCCGAGGGGACTAACCGTCCCATACGAGCAGTACTTC. The V call is TRBV11-2, the J call TRBJ2-7; TRBD2 agrees at 7 bases. This CDR3 has 16 amino acids. V was clipped by 5 bases and J by 4 bases; unmatched bases: 14. The germline V gene encodes CDR1 SGHAT and CDR2 FQNNGV.

This rearrangement joins TRBV5-1 to TRBJ2-7, with a weak D call TRBD2 (7 bases). Trimming shortened V by 7 bases and J by 2 bases, and 16 bases separated the two germline ends. Germline V gene sequence: CDR1 SGHRS, CDR2 YFSETQ. The CDR3 consists of 14 residues. CDR3: CASHLDGGPYEQYF. In DNA form, the CDR3 reads TGCGCCAGCCACTTGGACGGGGGGCCCTACGAGCAGTACTTC. Full variable domain (remainder filled in from reference TRBV5-1 and TRBJ2-7): KAGVTQTPRYLIKTRGQQVTLSCSPISGHRSVSWYQQTPGQGLQFLFEYFSETQRNKGNFPGRFSGRQFSNSRSEMNVSTLELGDSALYLCASHLDGGPYEQYFGPGTRLTVT.

The chain has TRBV18 and TRBJ2-2; 8 bases line up with TRBD1. The V and J ends lost 4 bases and 1 base, in that order; junction bases with no gene match: 8. Germline-derived CDR1 and CDR2 are KGHSH and LQKENI. This CDR3 is 17 amino acids long. CDR3 DNA sequence: TGTGCCAGCTCACTTGCCACCGGACAGGGGAACACCGGGGAGCTGTTTTTT. Its translation: CASSLATGQGNTGELFF.

The chain is built from TRBV6-4 and TRBJ2-1; 7 nucleotides match TRBD2. CDR3 length: 16 amino acids. Germline V gives CDR1 MRHNA, CDR2 SNTAGT. V lost 1 base to trimming and J lost 0 bases; unmatched junction nucleotides: 3. CDR3 coding DNA: TGTGCCAGCAGTGACTTAGGCGGGAGCTCCTACAATGAGCAGTTCTTC. It encodes CASSDLGGSSYNEQFF.

This sequence joins TRBV27 and TRBJ1-2; maybe TRBD1 (5 bases). The CDR3 is made up of 13 amino acids. Trimming took off 3 bases at V and 1 base at J, with 6 bases between the two ends. The germline V gene encodes CDR1 MNHEY and CDR2 SMNVEV (reference sequence). The CDR3 region is CASSFRVNYGYTF. CDR3 nucleotides: TGTGCCAGCAGTTTCAGGGTTAACTATGGCTACACCTTC.

The chain recombines TRBV5-4 with TRBJ1-2; TRBD1 agrees at 9 bases. The germline CDR1 and CDR2 sequences are SGHNT and YYREEE (reference sequence). Germline trimming cut 6 bases from V and 8 bases from J; bases unmatched to any gene: 17. The CDR3 is 16 amino acids. CDR3 DNA: TGTGCCAGCACCATTGGGACAGGGCAGCTCCTCAGCGGCTACACCTTC. Its protein is CASTIGTGQLLSGYTF. Full variable domain (rest looked up from reference TRBV5-4 and TRBJ1-2): ETGVTQSPTHLIKTRGQQVTLRCSSQSGHNTVSWYQQALGQGPQFIFQYYREEENGRGNFPPRFSGLQFPNYSSELNVNALELDDSALYLCASTIGTGQLLSGYTFGSGTRLTVV.

This sequence joins TRBV19 and TRBJ1-4, with 8 bases aligning to TRBD1. CDR1 and CDR2 (germline): LNHDA, SQIVND (reference sequence). After removal of 6 bases from V and 0 bases from J, the junction contained 3 bases not matched to a gene. CDR3 length equals 15 residues. The CDR3: CASREQGATNEKLFF. The DNA for the CDR3 is TGTGCCAGTAGGGAACAGGGGGCAACTAATGAAAAACTGTTTTTT.

The chain employs TRBV14 and TRBJ1-1; weak D call: TRBD1 (5 bases). This CDR3 has 14 residues. Germline V gives CDR1 SGHDN, CDR2 FVKESK. Trimming removed 0 bases from V and 5 bases from J, with 10 bases in between. The CDR3 nucleotides read TGTGCCAGCAGCCAAGATCGGGGGGGAACTGAAGCTTTCTTT. It is translated as CASSQDRGGTEAFF.

V gene TRBV5-6 combines with J gene TRBJ2-3, with a weak D call TRBD1 (6 bases). CDR3 size: 15 residues. V lost 2 bases, J lost 6 bases, and 16 bases lay in between. Germline V CDR1 and CDR2: SGHDT, YYEEEE. Here the CDR3 reads CASSFSTGQGDTQYF. CDR3 bases: TGTGCCAGCAGCTTTTCAACAGGGCAGGGGGATACGCAGTATTTT.

In DNA, the CDR3 is TGTGCCGGGCGGGAGGGTTCGACTTATAATTCACCCCTCCACTTT. Its protein product is CAGREGSTYNSPLHF. The chain has TRBV6-5 and TRBJ1-6, with D unclear. There are 15 residues in the CDR3. CDR1 is MNHEY, CDR2 SVGAGI, per germline. V was trimmed by 11 bases and J by 4 bases, leaving 18 bases between them.

This chain joins TRBV25-1 and TRBJ1-1; D is unclear. V shed 6 bases and J shed 5 bases, with 16 bases lying between them. This CDR3 has 14 residues. Germline V lookup: CDR1 MGHDK, CDR2 SYGVNS. The CDR3 DNA reads as TGTGCCAGCAGAGTGACACTCACGGGGACTGAAGCTTTCTTT. As protein: CASRVTLTGTEAFF. The full variable domain, its missing parts supplied by reference TRBV25-1 and TRBJ1-1, is EADIYQTPRYLVIGTGKKITLECSQTMGHDKMYWYQQDPGMELHLIHYSYGVNSTEKGDLSSESTVSRIRTEHFPLTLESARPSHTSQYLCASRVTLTGTEAFFGQGTRLTVV.

This chain connects TRBV5-1 to TRBJ2-1; the match to TRBD2 covers 12 bases. The CDR3 sequence is 14 residues long. From germline, CDR1 is SGHRS and CDR2 YFSETQ. J was trimmed by 3 bases and V by 7 bases; bases with no gene match: 2. CDR3 loop: CASGLAGSYNEQFF. The CDR3 DNA reads TGCGCCAGCGGACTAGCGGGGAGCTACAATGAGCAGTTCTTC.

The V and J genes are TRBV3-1 (or the pseudogene TRBV3-2) and TRBJ2-3, with TRBD2 identical over 11 bases. In germline, CDR1 is LGHDT, CDR2 YNNKEL (reference sequence). CDR3 size: 17 residues. Losses at the gene ends were 3 bases for V and 2 bases for J; bases not matched to a gene: 7. The CDR3 spells CASSQGTSGALTDTQYF. The CDR3 DNA reads as TGTGCCAGCAGCCAGGGGACTAGCGGAGCCCTCACAGATACGCAGTATTTT.

This chain joins TRBV30 and TRBJ1-5; unclear D gene. The CDR3 is made up of 15 amino acids. Germline assignment: CDR1 GTSNPN and CDR2 SVGIG (reference sequence). V was shortened by 0 bases and J by 6 bases, with 15 bases between the two germline ends. The CDR3 is CAWSVKTAVGQPQHF. The CDR3, as DNA: TGTGCCTGGAGTGTAAAAACAGCCGTCGGTCAGCCCCAGCATTTT.

This chain connects TRBV6-2 or TRBV6-3 to TRBJ1-2, with D possibly matching TRBD1 (5 bases). Trimming shortened V by 4 bases and J by 8 bases, and 14 bases separated the two germline ends. The V gene's germline CDR1 is MNHEY and CDR2 SVGEGT. The length of the CDR3 is 13 residues. In DNA, the CDR3 is TGTGCCAGCAGTTCAGGGTCGTTCGGGGGCTACACCTTC. Translating it yields CASSSGSFGGYTF.

This clone appeared a few times. The V and J genes are TRBV3-1 (or the pseudogene TRBV3-2) and TRBJ1-1; D may be TRBD1 (5 bases). The CDR3 has 15 residues. V was clipped by 3 bases and J by 0 bases, with 11 bases between them. CDR1 LGHDT and CDR2 YNNKEL come from the germline V gene (reference sequence). CDR3 in amino acids: CASSHSQVLNTEAFF. The CDR3 DNA reads as TGTGCCAGCAGCCACTCACAGGTTTTGAACACTGAAGCTTTCTTT.

The chain combines TRBV3-1 (or the pseudogene TRBV3-2) with TRBJ1-2, with D uncertain. The V gene's germline CDR1 is LGHDT and CDR2 YNNKEL (reference sequence). The CDR3 is 13 amino acids. The V gene lost 6 bases and the J gene lost 5 bases, with 13 bases spanning the gap. CDR3 DNA sequence: TGTGCCAGCAGTTCCTCTCAGCGGTATGGCTACACCTTC. Translating gives CASSSSQRYGYTF.

This sequence joins TRBV3-1 (or the pseudogene TRBV3-2) and TRBJ2-1; no reliable D call. V was cut by 6 bases and J by 6 bases, with 12 bases left in between. This CDR3 is built from 13 residues. The germline V gene has CDR1 LGHDT and CDR2 YNNKEL (reference sequence). The chain's CDR3 is CASRDLYGNEQFF. The DNA of the CDR3 is TGTGCCAGCAGAGACTTATACGGCAATGAGCAGTTCTTC.